This T cell receptor (beta chain) came from a study of shared clonotypes between healthy human individuals. Those who donated, Caucasian adults without exception, all lived in Nashville, Tennessee. With 3 bases removed from V and 0 bases from J, the gap between germline ends came to 9 bases. This CDR3 comprises 15 residues. CDR1 and CDR2 (germline): MGHRA, YSYEKL. Sequenced by immunoSEQ multiplex PCR; TCRdb stores in-frame clones only, minus some. The sample lists hundreds of thousands of clones, approximately 71% occurring once. This rearrangement joins TRBV4-1 to TRBJ2-1; no reliable D call. Specimen: PBMCs. This receptor was taken from a woman aged 40-49 years in good health. Some clones in this sample may be carry-over from other donors' samples. The CDR3 sequence: CASSHSQSSYNEQFF. CDR3 in DNA: TGCGCCAGCAGCCACAGCCAGAGCTCCTACAATGAGCAGTTCTTC.